This T cell receptor (beta chain) emerged from a study of response to subunit inactivated influenza vaccine. Overall study results and limits: Few additional T cells are recruited per seasonal influenza vaccination, authors suggested.

Germline CDR1 and CDR2: SGHTA and FQGNSA. Trimming removed 5 bases from V and 0 bases from J, with 20 bases in between. This CDR3 region has 17 residues. This clonotype was picked up a small number of times. Its specificity is unknown. TCRdb re-derived calls from the RT-PCR reads in MiXCR, one entry per CDR3 protein. The sample shows under 500,000 distinct CDR3 sequences, approximately 11% of them seen only once. The source was PBMCs from blood, collected roughly 48 days after vaccination. The TCR sequence derives from a man in his fifties or sixties who received an inactivated influenza vaccine. The rearrangement uses TRBV7-2 and TRBJ2-7, with D possibly TRBD2 on 6 matching bases. The CDR3 here is CASSLVAGPRPSYEQYF. The CDR3 DNA sequence: TGTGCCAGCAGCCTCGTGGCGGGGCCACGGCCCTCCTACGAGCAGTACTTC.